The clone carrying this TCR beta chain was counted a few times. As yet, its antigen is unknown. The CDR3 has 14 amino acids. V was trimmed by 4 bases and J by 0 bases, leaving 10 bases between them. Germline CDR1 reads SGHRS; CDR2 reads YFSETQ. The data were obtained in a study of cytomegalovirus exposure and HLA in healthy donors. The study, taken as a whole, reports: Most TCR sequences were rare, but some public TCRs occurred in many donors.

The PCR was carried out with 60 Vbeta primers and 13 Jbeta primers. TCRdb's copy holds only in-frame clones and misses some; the assay was immunoSEQ multiplex PCR. The sample contains roughly 100,000 clones, 69% of which appear only once. The sample consisted of PBMCs. This clonotype was sampled from a man in his thirties or forties in good health and CMV-seronegative. The rearrangement joins TRBV5-1 to TRBJ1-1; no clear D gene. As DNA, the CDR3 is TGCGCCAGCAGCAGCGATTATATGAACACTGAAGCTTTCTTT. Protein product: CASSSDYMNTEAFF.